The clone carrying this TCR beta chain showed up just a few times. The antigen is unknown. Germline CDR1 reads MNHNS; CDR2 reads SASEGT. Germline trimming cut 2 bases from V and 6 bases from J; bases unmatched to any gene: 8. The CDR3 runs 16 residues. The entry originates in a study of T cell repertoires in cytomegalovirus infection. Study-level background: Use of recently identified HLA-C-restricted and well-studied HLA-B-restricted CMV epitopes was part of the study. Public TCR beta signatures indicated both CMV infection and matching HLA type. Overall study results and limits: The cumulative frequency of public TCR beta families distinguished individuals who carried CMV together with the relevant HLA. Predominance within the ex vivo response was attributable to HLA-C-restricted CMV-specific TCR beta clonotypes.

MiXCR, run by TCRdb on the reads, gives a single entry per CDR3 protein. This sample has about 830,000 distinct CDR3 sequences, with around a third found just once. The sequenced sample was cultured CD8+ T cells from PBMCs, obtained from culture after CMV antigen stimulation. The chain has TRBV6-1 and TRBJ2-7; TRBD2 matches 12 bases. The source of this sequence is a human donor in good health (CMV status not recorded). Some clones in this sample may be carry-over from other donors' samples. CDR3 nucleotide sequence: TGTGCCAGCAGTGAACTTTCTAGCGGGGGGGTAACCGAGCAGTACTTC. Translating gives CASSELSSGGVTEQYF.